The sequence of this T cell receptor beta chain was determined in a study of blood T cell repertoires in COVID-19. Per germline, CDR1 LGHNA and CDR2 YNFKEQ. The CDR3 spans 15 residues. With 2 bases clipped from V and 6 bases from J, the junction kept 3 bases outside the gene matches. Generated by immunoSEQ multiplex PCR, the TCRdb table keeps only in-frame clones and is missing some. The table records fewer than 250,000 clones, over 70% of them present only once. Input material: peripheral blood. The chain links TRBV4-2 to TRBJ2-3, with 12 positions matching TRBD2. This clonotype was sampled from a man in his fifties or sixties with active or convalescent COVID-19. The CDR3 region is CASSQSSGRGDTQYF. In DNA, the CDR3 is TGTGCCAGCAGCCAATCTAGCGGGAGGGGTGATACGCAGTATTTT.